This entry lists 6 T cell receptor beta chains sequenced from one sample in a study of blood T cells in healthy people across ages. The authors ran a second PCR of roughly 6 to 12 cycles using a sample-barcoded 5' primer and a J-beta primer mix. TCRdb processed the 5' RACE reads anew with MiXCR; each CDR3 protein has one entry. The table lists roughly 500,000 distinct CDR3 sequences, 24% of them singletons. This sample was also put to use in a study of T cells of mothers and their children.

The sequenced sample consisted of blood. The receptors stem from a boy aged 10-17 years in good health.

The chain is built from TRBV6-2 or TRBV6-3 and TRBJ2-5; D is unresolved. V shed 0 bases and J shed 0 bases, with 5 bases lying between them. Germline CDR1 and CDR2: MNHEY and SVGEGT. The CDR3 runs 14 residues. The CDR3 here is CASSYSGYQETQYF. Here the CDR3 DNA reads TGTGCCAGCAGTTACTCGGGGTACCAAGAGACCCAGTACTTC.

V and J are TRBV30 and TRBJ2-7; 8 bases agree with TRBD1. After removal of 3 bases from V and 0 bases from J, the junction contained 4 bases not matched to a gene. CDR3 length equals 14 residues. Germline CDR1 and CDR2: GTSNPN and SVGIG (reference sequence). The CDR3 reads CAWRRTGHSYEQYF. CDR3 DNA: TGTGCCTGGAGGCGGACAGGGCACTCCTACGAGCAGTACTTC.

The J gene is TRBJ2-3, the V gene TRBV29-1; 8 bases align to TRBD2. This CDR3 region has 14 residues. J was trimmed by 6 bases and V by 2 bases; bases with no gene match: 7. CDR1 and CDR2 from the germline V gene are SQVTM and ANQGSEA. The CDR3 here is CSVELAGGRDTQYF. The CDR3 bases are TGCAGCGTTGAATTGGCGGGAGGTCGTGATACGCAGTATTTT.

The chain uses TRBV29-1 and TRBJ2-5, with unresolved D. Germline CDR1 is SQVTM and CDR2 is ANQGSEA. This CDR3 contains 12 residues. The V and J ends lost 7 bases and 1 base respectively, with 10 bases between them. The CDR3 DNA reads TGCAGCGCCGGCCCTAGCCAAGAGACCCAGTACTTC. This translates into CSAGPSQETQYF.

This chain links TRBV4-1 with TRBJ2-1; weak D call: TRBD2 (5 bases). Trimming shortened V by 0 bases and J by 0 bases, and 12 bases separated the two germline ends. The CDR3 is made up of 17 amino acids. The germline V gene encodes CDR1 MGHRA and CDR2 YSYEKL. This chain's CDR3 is CASSQDRAESSYNEQFF. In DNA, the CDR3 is TGCGCCAGCAGCCAAGACCGAGCGGAGAGCTCCTACAATGAGCAGTTCTTC.

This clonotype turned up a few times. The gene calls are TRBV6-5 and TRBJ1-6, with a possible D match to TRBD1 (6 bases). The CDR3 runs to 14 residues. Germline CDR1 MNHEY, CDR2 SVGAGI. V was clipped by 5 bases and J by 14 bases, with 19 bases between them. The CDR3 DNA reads TGTGCCAGCAGTAAGGACAGCTCCTTTACGACCCTCCACTTT. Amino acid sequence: CASSKDSSFTTLHF.